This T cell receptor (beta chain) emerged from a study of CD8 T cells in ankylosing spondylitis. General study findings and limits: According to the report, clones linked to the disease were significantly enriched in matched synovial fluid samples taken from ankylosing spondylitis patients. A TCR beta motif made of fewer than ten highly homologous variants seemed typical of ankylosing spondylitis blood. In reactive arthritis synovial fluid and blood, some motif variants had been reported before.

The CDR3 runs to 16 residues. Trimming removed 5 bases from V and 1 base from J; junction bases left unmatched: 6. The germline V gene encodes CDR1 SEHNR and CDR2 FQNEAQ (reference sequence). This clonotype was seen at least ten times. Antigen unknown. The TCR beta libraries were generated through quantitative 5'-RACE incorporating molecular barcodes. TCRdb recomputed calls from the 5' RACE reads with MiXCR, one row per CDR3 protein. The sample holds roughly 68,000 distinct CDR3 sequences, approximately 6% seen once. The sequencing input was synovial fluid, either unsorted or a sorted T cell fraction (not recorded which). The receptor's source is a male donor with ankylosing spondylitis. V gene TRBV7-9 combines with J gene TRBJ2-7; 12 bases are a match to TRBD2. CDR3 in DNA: TGTGCCAGCAGCACCCGACTAGCGGGGGTTTCCTACGAGCAGTACTTC. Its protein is CASSTRLAGVSYEQYF.